Listed below are T cell receptor beta chains from one sample, sequenced in a study of blood T cell repertoires in COVID-19. Measured with immunoSEQ multiplex PCR; TCRdb has only the in-frame clones, and not every one. The data contain about 150,000 clones, 76% of them seen just once; the ten biggest clones take up roughly 4.3%. Sequenced sample: peripheral blood. Every receptor here comes from a man between 60 and 75 years old with acute or convalescent COVID-19. Each CDR3 is given with its conserved first and last residue. A D gene is named only where the DNA matches it firmly. Only part of the rows carry a size: once, few, many, or a class if the clone is expanded.

TRBV30	NA	TRBD2	TRBJ2-5	TGTGCCTGGAGTGGAACTAGCGGGGAGACCCAGTACTTC	CAWSGTSGETQYF
TRBV27	NA	TRBD1	TRBJ1-4	TGTGCCAGCAGGGAGGGGGCTGGGATGCCTACCATAGAAAAACTGTTTTTT	CASREGAGMPTIEKLFF
TRBV6-5	NA	TRBD1	TRBJ1-2	TGTGCCAGCAGTAGGGACAGGGGGAACTATGGCTACACCTTC	CASSRDRGNYGYTF
TRBV30	NA	NA	TRBJ1-5	TGTGCCTGGAGCGTCAGGGAAAGGCAGCCCCAGCATTTT	CAWSVRERQPQHF
TRBV18	once	TRBD2	TRBJ2-1	TGTGCCAGCTCCCCGATGAGCGGGAGGGCCTCCTACAATGAGCAGTTCTTC	CASSPMSGRASYNEQFF
TRBV4-2	NA	NA	TRBJ2-1	TGTGCCAGCAGCCAAGAATCTGGAGGGTTGGTCAATGAGCAGTTCTTC	CASSQESGGLVNEQFF
TRBV5-5	NA	TRBD2	TRBJ2-7	TGTGCCAGCAGCTTGGAACTAGCGGAGTCCTACGAGCAGTACTTC	CASSLELAESYEQYF
TRBV28	few	TRBD1	TRBJ1-5	TGTGCCAGCAGCCAGGACAGGCAGCCCCAGCATTTT	CASSQDRQPQHF
TRBV5-8	NA	TRBD1	TRBJ1-2	TGTGCCAGCAGCAGCTGGACAGGGGGTGTCAACTATGGCTACACCTTC	CASSSWTGGVNYGYTF
TRBV30	NA	NA	TRBJ2-2	TGTGCCTGGAGGGGTCTACAGTCCACCGGGGAGCTGTTTTTT	CAWRGLQSTGELFF
TRBV14	NA	TRBD1	TRBJ2-7	TGTGCCAGCAGCCCCCTGGACAGGTTTGGTGAGCAGTACTTC	CASSPLDRFGEQYF
TRBV27	once	NA	TRBJ2-6	TGTGCCAGCAGTCCCGGACTTGCCAGGGCCAACGTCCTGACTTTC	CASSPGLARANVLTF
TRBV28	NA	NA	TRBJ1-3	TGTGCCAGCAGTTCGGTACCGGGACAAAACTCTGGAAACACCATATATTTT	CASSSVPGQNSGNTIYF
TRBV10-3	NA	TRBD2	TRBJ2-5	TGTGCCATCTGGAGCGGGAGTGCGGGTCGAGAGACCCAGTACTTC	CAIWSGSAGRETQYF
TRBV6-6	NA	TRBD2	TRBJ2-7	TGTGCCAGCAGTTACCTAGCGGGGGGATACGAGCAGTACTTC	CASSYLAGGYEQYF
TRBV18	NA	NA	TRBJ1-5	TGTGCCAGCTCACCACAGGAGGGGAGCAATCAGCCCCAGCATTTT	CASSPQEGSNQPQHF
TRBV6-6	NA	NA	TRBJ2-7	TGTGCCAGCAGTTACTCGCAGGGCTACGAGCAGTACTTC	CASSYSQGYEQYF
TRBV18	NA	NA	TRBJ2-3	TGTGCCAGCTCACCACGCGACACAGATACGCAGTATTTT	CASSPRDTDTQYF
TRBV6-1	few	NA	TRBJ1-2	TGTGCCAGCAGTGAGGGGAAAGGGAGGGATGGCTACACCTTC	CASSEGKGRDGYTF
TRBV11-1	NA	TRBD1	TRBJ2-7	TGTGCCAGCAGCTTAGGAGGGACAGCCTACGAGCAGTACTTC	CASSLGGTAYEQYF
TRBV18	NA	TRBD1	TRBJ1-1	TGTGCCAGCTCACGGGACAGGGGCGCGGCTGAAGCTTTCTTT	CASSRDRGAAEAFF
TRBV18	once	NA	TRBJ2-2	TGTGCCAGCTCCGGCCTTGCAGGGTCCGGGGAGCTGTTTTTT	CASSGLAGSGELFF
TRBV24-1	NA	TRBD1	TRBJ2-7	TGTGCCACCAGTGAAAGGGACAGGGGAAGGGGATTTGGCCACGAGCAGTACTTC	CATSERDRGRGFGHEQYF
TRBV6-1	once	NA	TRBJ2-3	TGTGCCAGCAGTGATCTGGTAGGAGTAACAGATACGCAGTATTTT	CASSDLVGVTDTQYF
TRBV10-2	NA	NA	TRBJ1-6	TGCGCCAGCAGTGAGTCGGTTTGGACAGCGAATTCACCCCTCCACTTT	CASSESVWTANSPLHF
TRBV5-1	once	TRBD1	TRBJ1-1	TGCGCCAGCAGCCCCTTTACAGGGGTGAACACTGAAGCTTTCTTT	CASSPFTGVNTEAFF
TRBV10-3	NA	NA	TRBJ1-1	TGTGCCATCAGTGAGATGGAGAGGGTCGGGGGCACTGAAGCTTTCTTT	CAISEMERVGGTEAFF
TRBV11-1	NA	TRBD1	TRBJ1-1	TGTGCCAGCAGCTATGAGACAGGGGGCGGGACTGAAGCTTTCTTT	CASSYETGGGTEAFF
TRBV5-6	NA	TRBD1	TRBJ2-1	TGTGCCAGCAGGACAGGGGGCACCTACAATGAGCAGTTCTTC	CASRTGGTYNEQFF
TRBV10-1	NA	TRBD2	TRBJ2-7	TGCGCCAGCAGTGAGTCCGCCGGCCTAGCGGGCTACGAGCAGTACTTC	CASSESAGLAGYEQYF
TRBV2	many	TRBD1	TRBJ2-3	TGTGCCAGCAGGGGACAGGGAACAGCAGATACGCAGTATTTT	CASRGQGTADTQYF
TRBV28	NA	NA	TRBJ2-5	TGTGCCAGCAGTTTAGGAGAAGCGGCGCAAGAGACCCAGTACTTC	CASSLGEAAQETQYF
TRBV10-2	once	TRBD2	TRBJ2-7	TGCGCCAGCAGTGATCCCGGGGTAGCGGGAGAGTACGAGCAGTACTTC	CASSDPGVAGEYEQYF
TRBV5-4	NA	TRBD2	TRBJ2-7	TGTGCCAGCAGCAAGGCTAGCGGGGGTTCCTACGAGCAGTACTTC	CASSKASGGSYEQYF
TRBV7-9	NA	TRBD2	TRBJ2-7	TGTGCCAGCAGCCCGGCTCTAGCGGGAGTTGTGCAGTACTTC	CASSPALAGVVQYF
TRBV3-1/TRBV3-2	NA	TRBD1	TRBJ2-1	TGTGCCAGCAGCCAAGGGACAGGGATGGGGAATGAGCAGCTCTTC	CASSQGTGMGNEQLF
TRBV2	NA	NA	TRBJ2-7	TGTGCCAGCAGTGAGAGGATGGTCTACGAGCAGTACTTC	CASSERMVYEQYF
TRBV6-5	NA	NA	TRBJ2-6	TGTGCCAGCAGACAGATCAGCTCTGGGGCCAACGTCCTGACTTTC	CASRQISSGANVLTF
TRBV18	once	TRBD2	TRBJ2-5	TGTGCCAGTAGGGGGACTAGCGGGAATGAAGAGACCCAGTACTTC	CASRGTSGNEETQYF
TRBV7-2	NA	TRBD2	TRBJ2-3	TGTGCCAGCAGCTACCTGGGACTAGCGGGAGGGCCATGGACAGATACGCAGTATTTT	CASSYLGLAGGPWTDTQYF
TRBV7-6	NA	TRBD1	TRBJ2-1	TGTGCCAGCAGTCCAGAACAGGGGACCTACAATGAGCAGTTCTTC	CASSPEQGTYNEQFF
TRBV6-5	NA	NA	TRBJ1-4	TGTGCCAGCAGCCCCCAAGGGGGGGCGCAGAAACTGTTTTTT	CASSPQGGAQKLFF
TRBV5-8	NA	TRBD1	TRBJ2-1	TGTGCCAGCAGCTTGCCAACAGGGGTTCCCTACAATGAGCAGTTCTTC	CASSLPTGVPYNEQFF
TRBV4-1	NA	TRBD1	TRBJ2-7	TGCGCCAGCAGCCAGGACCCGACAGGGGGCCGCTCCTACGAGCAGTACTTC	CASSQDPTGGRSYEQYF
TRBV6-1	NA	TRBD1	TRBJ2-3	TGTGCCAGCAGTGAAATGGGACAGAATACGCAGTATTTT	CASSEMGQNTQYF
TRBV27	NA	NA	TRBJ2-1	TGTGCCAGCAGTCGTGGACTGCCGTCCTACAATGAGCAGTTCTTC	CASSRGLPSYNEQFF
TRBV5-4	NA	NA	TRBJ2-1	TGTGCCAGCAGCTTGGGGCAAGACAATGAGCAGTTCTTC	CASSLGQDNEQFF
TRBV29-1	NA	NA	TRBJ2-1	TGCAGCGTTTCCGGGACCTACAATGAGCAGTTCTTC	CSVSGTYNEQFF
TRBV5-8	NA	TRBD1	TRBJ1-2	TGTGCCAGCAGCTTGGATCAGGGGGCTGGAGGCTACACCTTC	CASSLDQGAGGYTF
TRBV28	NA	TRBD1	TRBJ1-1	TGTGCCAGCAGTCCAGGGGGCGCCGGCACTGAAGCTTTCTTT	CASSPGGAGTEAFF